Listed here are 3 T cell receptor beta chains from one sample, sequenced in a study of OX40 agonist ivuxolimab in advanced cancers. The method was immunoSEQ multiplex PCR; TCRdb's version includes in-frame clones alone and lacks a portion of them. The data contain roughly 23,000 clones, 75% to 85% of them seen just once; the ten biggest clones take up over 15%. The material sequenced was CD4+ or CD8+ T cells sorted from blood, taken in a trial of the OX40 agonist ivuxolimab. Receptor source: an adult with an advanced solid tumor such as melanoma, head and neck, liver or kidney cancer.

This sequence joins TRBV6-1 and TRBJ2-7, with 11 bases fitting TRBD2. The CDR3 is 15 residues long. J gave up 3 bases and V 4 bases, and 5 bases lay outside the gene matches. CDR1 and CDR2 from the germline V gene are MNHNS and SASEGT. Written as DNA, the CDR3 is TGTGCCAGCAGTGTAGGGCTAGCGGGGGGCTACGAGCAGTACTTC. Its protein is CASSVGLAGGYEQYF.

Of note for this clone: This may be a read error: a much more frequent sequence differs by one nucleotide. The chain is built from TRBV7-9 and TRBJ2-1, with TRBD2 identical over 11 bases. Trimming took 5 bases from V and 3 from J; bases not matched to a gene: 6. The CDR3 covers 16 residues. Germline V gene lookup returns CDR1 SEHNR and CDR2 FQNEAQ (reference sequence). CDR3 coding DNA: TGTGCCAGCAGCCCCTTAGCGGGAGGGCTCTACAATGAGCAGTTCTTC. This codes for CASSPLAGGLYNEQFF.

The chain combines TRBV7-9 with TRBJ2-7; the D is unclear. Between the trimmed V and J ends, which lost 0 bases and 3 bases, there was a span of 6 bases. Per germline, CDR1 SEHNR and CDR2 FQNEAQ (reference sequence). The CDR3 contains 13 residues. The DNA for the CDR3 is TGTGCCAGCAGCTTAGCCCAGAACTACGAGCAGTACTTC. Protein sequence: CASSLAQNYEQYF.